Listed here are 24 T cell receptor beta chains from one sample, sequenced in a study of OX40 agonist ivuxolimab in advanced cancers. Method: immunoSEQ multiplex PCR; TCRdb's copy keeps in-frame clones and lacks some. Of 45,000 to 65,000 clones detected, 80% to 90% appear once; the ten largest clones hold roughly 10%. The specimen comprised CD4+ or CD8+ T cells sorted from blood, sampled in a trial of the OX40 agonist ivuxolimab. The receptors derive from an adult with an advanced solid tumor such as melanoma, head and neck, liver or kidney cancer.

The chain has TRBV18 and TRBJ1-1; possible D gene TRBD1, 5 bases. The CDR3 totals 14 residues. V lost 3 bases, J lost 1 base, and 9 bases lay in between. Germline loops: CDR1 KGHSH, CDR2 LQKENI. DNA of the CDR3: TGTGCCAGCTCACCCCTGGGGGGGAACACTGAAGCTTTCTTT. It specifies CASSPLGGNTEAFF.

V gene TRBV4-3 combines with J gene TRBJ1-2; maybe TRBD1 (5 bases). The CDR3 consists of 15 residues. Deletions cut 0 bases from V and 4 bases from J, with 12 bases between. Germline V gene data show CDR1 as LGHNA and CDR2 as YSLEER. CDR3 residues: CASSQEQAGLYGYTF. The CDR3 DNA sequence: TGCGCCAGCAGCCAAGAACAGGCAGGCCTCTATGGCTACACCTTC.

V usage is TRBV5-8 and J usage is TRBJ2-6; no clear D gene. CDR1 and CDR2 (germline): SGHTS, YDEGEE. This CDR3 contains 12 residues. V was clipped by 4 bases and J by 5 bases, with 4 bases between them. The CDR3, as DNA: TGTGCCAGCAGCCTCTGGGCCAACGTCCTGACTTTC. This sequence encodes CASSLWANVLTF.

The chain recombines TRBV5-4 with TRBJ1-6, with 7 bases that match TRBD1. The CDR3 covers 16 residues. V was pared by 3 bases and J by 5 bases, with 8 bases of the junction left unmatched. The germline V gene has CDR1 SGHNT and CDR2 YYREEE (reference sequence). The CDR3 DNA reads as TGTGCCAGCAGCTCACCAACCGGGACAGATAATTCACCCCTCCACTTT. This translates into CASSSPTGTDNSPLHF.

This clone occurred a few times. The CDR3 here is CASSGPGNTGELFF. In nucleotides, the CDR3 is TGTGCCAGCAGCGGGCCGGGGAACACCGGGGAGCTGTTTTTT. This sequence joins TRBV7-2 and TRBJ2-2; no reliable D call. The length of the CDR3 is 14 residues. The V end lost 5 bases, the J end lost 1 base, and 8 bases lay between the germline ends. Germline CDR1 SGHTA, CDR2 FQGNSA.

The chain employs TRBV7-2 and TRBJ1-5; 7 bases are shared with TRBD1. The ends lost 0 bases at V and 4 bases at J; junction bases unmatched: 3. Germline CDR1 and CDR2: SGHTA and FQGNSA. The CDR3 loop spans 15 amino acids. The CDR3 spells CASSLAGTENQPQHF. As DNA, the CDR3 is TGTGCCAGCAGCTTAGCCGGGACAGAAAATCAGCCCCAGCATTTT.

This clone was observed a handful of times. The chain is built from TRBV10-3 and TRBJ1-5, with TRBD1 identical over 10 bases. The germline V gene encodes CDR1 ENHRY and CDR2 SYGVKD. The CDR3 runs 12 residues. Unmatched junction bases numbered 2, after V lost 10 bases and J lost 5 bases. The DNA of the CDR3 is TGTGCCACCGGACAGGGGGATCAGCCCCAGCATTTT. This gives the protein CATGQGDQPQHF.

V is TRBV6-1 and J is TRBJ2-1, with 11 bases aligning to TRBD2. V trimming: 1 base; J trimming: 7 bases; junction bases outside the gene matches: 9. The CDR3 has 17 residues. CDR1 is MNHNS and CDR2 is SASEGT in the germline V gene. The CDR3 reads CASSEDSLGLAENEQFF. The CDR3 nucleotides are TGTGCCAGCAGTGAAGATTCCTTGGGACTAGCGGAAAATGAGCAGTTCTTC.

The chain combines TRBV2 with TRBJ2-1, with TRBD1 matching over 9 bases. Trimming cost V 4 bases and J 1 base; bases outside gene matches: 2. There are 15 residues in the CDR3. Germline V gene data show CDR1 as SNHLY and CDR2 as FYNNEI. CDR3 loop: CASSGGTGSYNEQFF. As DNA, the CDR3 is TGTGCCAGCAGTGGTGGGACAGGGTCCTACAATGAGCAGTTCTTC.

The chain has TRBV25-1 and TRBJ1-2; 8 bases line up with TRBD1. The V gene end was trimmed by 5 bases and the J gene end by 3 bases; junction bases not matched to a gene: 11. This CDR3 has 16 amino acids. Germline-derived CDR1 and CDR2 are MGHDK and SYGVNS. CDR3 protein: CASSPFGTGSDYGYTF. CDR3 coding DNA: TGTGCCAGCAGTCCGTTCGGGACAGGCAGCGACTATGGCTACACCTTC.

The rearrangement joins TRBV19 to TRBJ1-1; D remains unclear. Between the trimmed V and J ends, which lost 3 bases and 6 bases, there was a span of 14 bases. Germline CDR1 is LNHDA and CDR2 is SQIVND (reference sequence). The CDR3 spans 14 residues. Here the CDR3 DNA reads TGTGCCAGTAGTATCGGAGGGCTAATCCCTGAAGCTTTCTTT. Protein product: CASSIGGLIPEAFF.

The gene calls are TRBV6-4 and TRBJ2-1, with 14 bases lining up with TRBD2. Germline V gene data show CDR1 as MRHNA and CDR2 as SNTAGT. The CDR3 is 15 residues long. The trim removed 5 bases at V and 8 bases at J, leaving 5 bases unmatched. In DNA form, the CDR3 reads TGTGCCAGCAGTAGGGGACTAGCGGGAGACGATGAGCAGTTCTTC. It yields the protein CASSRGLAGDDEQFF.

The chain joins TRBV11-2 to TRBJ1-1; D may be TRBD1 (6 bases). The CDR3 is made up of 15 amino acids. The V end was cut by 0 bases, the J end by 2 bases, with 10 bases between. Germline V gene lookup returns CDR1 SGHAT and CDR2 FQNNGV. The CDR3 DNA follows: TGTGCCAGCAGCTTAGATGGGGGCGGAAACACTGAAGCTTTCTTT. This gives the protein CASSLDGGGNTEAFF.

In DNA form, the CDR3 reads TGTGCCAGCAGCCGGGACGGGTTTAATGAAAAACTGTTTTTT. It yields the protein CASSRDGFNEKLFF. The chain joins TRBV7-9 to TRBJ1-4; maybe TRBD1 (5 bases). This CDR3 contains 14 residues. Germline CDR1 SEHNR, CDR2 FQNEAQ (reference sequence). V lost 5 bases and J 4 bases, leaving 11 bases between the germline ends.

The chain has TRBV25-1 and TRBJ2-7; no clear D. Germline V gives CDR1 MGHDK, CDR2 SYGVNS. This CDR3 region has 16 residues. Between the trimmed V and J ends, which lost 4 bases and 5 bases, there was a span of 21 bases. The CDR3 nucleotides are TGTGCCAGCAGTGGCCCTACAAGGCCCCTTGCGGACGAGCAGTACTTC. Translating gives CASSGPTRPLADEQYF.

This clone was seen only a few times. This chain links TRBV28 with TRBJ1-2, with D hard to call. The CDR3 is made up of 12 amino acids. V gave up 8 bases and J gave up 5 bases, with 12 bases separating them. Germline assignment: CDR1 MDHEN and CDR2 SYDVKM. CDR3: CASSDRLYGYTF. The CDR3 nucleotides are TGTGCCAGCTCTGATCGCCTTTATGGCTACACCTTC.

The rearrangement links TRBV7-9 to TRBJ2-5; D is possibly TRBD2 (6 bases). The CDR3 runs to 14 residues. The germline V gene encodes CDR1 SEHNR and CDR2 FQNEAQ (reference sequence). The V end was cut by 0 bases, the J end by 5 bases, with 10 bases between. This CDR3 is CASSLAGAGETQYF. CDR3 nucleotide sequence: TGTGCCAGCAGCTTAGCAGGGGCGGGGGAGACCCAGTACTTC.

The chain carries TRBV7-2 and TRBJ2-7; a weak D match, TRBD2 (6 bases). The CDR3 extends over 16 amino acids. CDR1 and CDR2 (germline): SGHTA, FQGNSA. V was trimmed by 0 bases and J by 3 bases, leaving 15 bases between them. The CDR3 is CASSLAGPGTGYEQYF. In DNA form, the CDR3 reads TGTGCCAGCAGCTTAGCGGGTCCGGGGACTGGCTACGAGCAGTACTTC. The variable domain in full, completed from reference TRBV7-2 and TRBJ2-7, reads GAGVSQSPSNKVTEKGKDVELRCDPISGHTALYWYRQSLGQGLEFLIYFQGNSAPDKSGLPSDRFSAERTGGSVSTLTIQRTQQEDSAVYLCASSLAGPGTGYEQYFGPGTRLTVT.

This clone was found once. V gene TRBV18 combines with J gene TRBJ1-5; 9 bases map to TRBD1. The CDR3 extends over 15 amino acids. The V and J ends lost 3 bases and 3 bases, in that order; junction bases with no gene match: 3. Germline CDR1 is KGHSH and CDR2 is LQKENI. The CDR3 loop reads CASSPGQGDNQPQHF. CDR3 nucleotide sequence: TGTGCCAGCTCACCGGGACAGGGAGACAATCAGCCCCAGCATTTT.

The chain's CDR3 is CASTLGLTQTQYF. As DNA, the CDR3 is TGTGCCAGCACCCTGGGGCTCACACAGACCCAGTACTTC. This chain connects TRBV28 to TRBJ2-5; the D gene is possibly TRBD1 (5 bases). The CDR3 length is 13 residues. Germline values: CDR1 MDHEN, CDR2 SYDVKM. Trimming took 7 bases from V and 6 from J, leaving 15 bases between them.

The chain combines TRBV28 with TRBJ2-7, with D tentatively TRBD1 or TRBD2 (6 bases each). The V end lost 8 bases, the J end lost 5 bases, and 16 bases lay between the germline ends. Germline lookup yields CDR1 MDHEN and CDR2 SYDVKM. The CDR3 loop spans 13 amino acids. The CDR3 region has the DNA TGTGCCAGCGGAGGGGGGCGTTATCACGAGCAGTACTTC. Protein sequence: CASGGGRYHEQYF.

The CDR3 DNA follows: TGTGCCAGCAGCACCGGGACAGCAGGGGGTGAGCAGTTCTTC. Translated: CASSTGTAGGEQFF. This chain joins TRBV9 and TRBJ2-1, with 7 positions matching TRBD1. Germline loops: CDR1 SGDLS, CDR2 YYNGEE. With V trimmed by 4 bases and J by 9 bases, 10 bases remained unmatched. This CDR3 is 14 amino acids long.

The chain carries TRBV7-9 and TRBJ2-3; either TRBD1 or TRBD2 may supply D (5 bases each). The germline V gene encodes CDR1 SEHNR and CDR2 FQNEAQ (reference sequence). The CDR3 runs to 13 residues. Between the trimmed V and J ends, which lost 8 bases and 4 bases, there was a span of 13 bases. Here the CDR3 reads CASSTKGPDTQYF. In nucleotides, the CDR3 is TGTGCCAGCTCGACAAAGGGACCAGATACGCAGTATTTT.

CDR3 DNA sequence: TGCGCCAGCGAAAACCCGACGGGAGGGACCGGGGAGCTGTTTTTT. Amino acid sequence: CASENPTGGTGELFF. This rearrangement joins TRBV5-1 to TRBJ2-2; TRBD2 agrees at 8 bases. Germline V gene data show CDR1 as SGHRS and CDR2 as YFSETQ. After removal of 7 bases from V and 5 bases from J, the junction contained 10 bases not matched to a gene. CDR3 length equals 15 residues.